A single sample is the source of the 28 T cell receptor beta chains below, sequenced in a study of T cell responses to AZD1222 COVID-19 vaccine. Data came from immunoSEQ multiplex PCR; TCRdb stores just in-frame clones and leaves some out. The repertoire holds 150,000 to 200,000 clones, with roughly 90% as singletons. Sample: peripheral blood, taken 28 days after the second AZD1222 dose. The receptors derive from an adult who received the AZD1222 COVID-19 vaccine.

CDR3 sequence: CAWNSGFRHQPQHF. The CDR3 nucleotides are TGTGCCTGGAATTCAGGGTTTCGACATCAGCCCCAGCATTTT. This chain uses TRBV30 with TRBJ1-5; D possibly corresponds to TRBD1 (5 bases). The length of the CDR3 is 14 residues. V was trimmed by 4 bases and J by 5 bases, leaving 15 bases between them. Germline values: CDR1 GTSNPN, CDR2 SVGIG (reference sequence).

J is TRBJ1-2 and V is TRBV27; 7 bases agree with TRBD1. The CDR3 spans 15 residues. Germline values: CDR1 MNHEY, CDR2 SMNVEV (reference sequence). After removal of 3 bases from V and 6 bases from J, the junction contained 10 bases not matched to a gene. The CDR3 nucleotides read TGTGCCAGCAGTTTTCAGGGGGGCGATGGACATGGCTACACCTTC. Its translation: CASSFQGGDGHGYTF.

This clone was counted between two and nine times. V gene TRBV18 combines with J gene TRBJ2-2, with TRBD1 matching 7 bases. Germline loops: CDR1 KGHSH, CDR2 LQKENI. This CDR3 region has 17 residues. V lost 1 base to trimming and J lost 0 bases; unmatched junction nucleotides: 5. CDR3 DNA sequence: TGTGCCAGCTCACCACGGCTCGGGACAGCGAACACCGGGGAGCTGTTTTTT. As protein: CASSPRLGTANTGELFF.

This rearrangement joins TRBV3-1 (or the pseudogene TRBV3-2) to TRBJ1-2; D perhaps matches TRBD1 (6 bases). The V end lost 4 bases, the J end lost 6 bases, and 12 bases lay between the germline ends. Germline V gives CDR1 LGHDT, CDR2 YNNKEL (reference sequence). CDR3 length equals 13 residues. CDR3 sequence reads: CASSRRTDDGYTF. The CDR3 nucleotides read TGTGCCAGCAGCCGTAGGACAGATGATGGCTACACCTTC.

The genes are TRBV7-9 and TRBJ1-3, with 7 positions matching TRBD1. The CDR3 contains 16 residues. V lost 0 bases to trimming and J lost 3 bases; unmatched junction nucleotides: 5. Looked up from germline, CDR1 is SEHNR and CDR2 is FQNEAQ (reference sequence). Here the CDR3 DNA reads TGTGCCAGCAGCTTAGCGGAGGGGGCGGATGGAAACACCATATATTTT. This codes for CASSLAEGADGNTIYF.

The chain carries TRBV6-2 or TRBV6-3 and TRBJ1-2, with D perhaps matching TRBD1 (5 bases). CDR1 MNHEY and CDR2 SVGEGT come from the germline V gene. The V and J ends lost 6 bases and 3 bases respectively, with 17 bases between them. The CDR3 extends over 15 amino acids. The CDR3, as DNA: TGTGCCAGCAGCCGATGGACCGCGGGACACTATGGCTACACCTTC. Translating gives CASSRWTAGHYGYTF.

There are a few counts of this clone. The gene calls are TRBV4-3 and TRBJ2-3; TRBD2 might be the D (6 bases). Germline CDR1 LGHNA, CDR2 YSLEER. This CDR3 is 15 amino acids long. V dropped 0 bases and J dropped 6 bases, with 13 bases sitting between them. The CDR3 DNA follows: TGCGCCAGCAGCCAAGATTATACTAGCAGGGATACGCAGTATTTT. Translation gives CASSQDYTSRDTQYF.

The V gene is TRBV11-2, the J gene TRBJ1-2; unclear D gene. The ends were cut back, 3 bases at V and 1 base at J, with 9 bases in the middle. Germline assignment: CDR1 SGHAT and CDR2 FQNNGV. The CDR3 extends over 14 amino acids. DNA of the CDR3: TGTGCCAGCAGCTTCCGTTGGGATAACTATGGCTACACCTTC. The encoded protein is CASSFRWDNYGYTF.

V usage is TRBV4-1 and J usage is TRBJ1-5, with 8 bases that match TRBD1. The CDR3 sequence is 15 residues long. CDR1 and CDR2 from the germline V gene are MGHRA and YSYEKL. V shed 2 bases, J shed 9 bases, and the junction held 9 bases outside the gene matches. CDR3 nucleotide sequence: TGCGCCAGCAGCCAAACTGACAGGGGATTTCGGCCCCAGCATTTT. Its protein product is CASSQTDRGFRPQHF.

This chain links TRBV11-2 with TRBJ2-1; D is undetermined. The CDR3 runs to 14 residues. Germline loops: CDR1 SGHAT, CDR2 FQNNGV. V was shortened by 3 bases and J by 8 bases, with 14 bases between the two germline ends. CDR3 DNA sequence: TGTGCCAGCAGCTTCCAAAGCAGCGTCGATGAGCAGTTCTTC. It is translated as CASSFQSSVDEQFF.

The genes are TRBV2 and TRBJ1-5; D unresolved. Germline CDR1 reads SNHLY; CDR2 reads FYNNEI. The length of the CDR3 is 13 residues. Trimming removed 0 bases at V and 4 bases at J, with 4 bases between. The CDR3 DNA is TGTGCCAGCAGTGAAGCAGGGAATCAGCCCCAGCATTTT. This translates into CASSEAGNQPQHF.

V and J are TRBV25-1 and TRBJ2-7, with a weak D call TRBD1 (5 bases). The V end lost 7 bases, the J end lost 5 bases, and 12 bases lay between the germline ends. The CDR3 length is 12 residues. The germline V gene has CDR1 MGHDK and CDR2 SYGVNS. The CDR3 nucleotides are TGTGCCAGCATGTTAGGGGCGCACGAGCAGTACTTC. This gives the protein CASMLGAHEQYF.

A note on this clone: This sample also contains other DNA sequences that code for the same CDR3. The chain links TRBV24-1 to TRBJ1-2; D is ambiguous. V lost 9 bases to trimming and J lost 8 bases, with 6 bases between them. Germline V gene sequence: CDR1 KGHDR, CDR2 SFDVKD. CDR3 length: 9 residues. CDR3 sequence: CATPPGYTF. DNA of the CDR3: TGTGCCACCCCTCCGGGCTACACCTTC.

The chain uses TRBV5-1 and TRBJ2-1; 14 bases align to TRBD2. The germline V gene has CDR1 SGHRS and CDR2 YFSETQ. This CDR3 contains 16 residues. The trim removed 8 bases at V and 2 bases at J, leaving 6 bases unmatched. The chain's CDR3 is CASGLAGGRAYNEQFF. The CDR3 DNA reads as TGCGCCAGTGGACTAGCGGGGGGCCGAGCCTACAATGAGCAGTTCTTC.

The chain is built from TRBV19 and TRBJ1-5; 10 nucleotides align to TRBD1. Per germline, CDR1 LNHDA and CDR2 SQIVND (reference sequence). The CDR3 is 13 residues long. V shed 6 bases, J shed 5 bases, and the junction held 1 base outside the gene matches. CDR3 sequence reads: CASSGTGDQPQHF. The CDR3 DNA reads as TGTGCCAGTAGCGGGACAGGGGATCAGCCCCAGCATTTT.

As to this clone: Different DNA sequences within this sample yield the same CDR3. V usage is TRBV19 and J usage is TRBJ1-5, with D possibly TRBD1 on 5 matching bases. The V end was cut by 6 bases, the J end by 4 bases, with 7 bases between. The CDR3 consists of 12 residues. Germline CDR1 and CDR2: LNHDA and SQIVND (reference sequence). CDR3 DNA sequence: TGTGCCAGTAGCCAGGGAAATCAGCCCCAGCATTTT. This translates into CASSQGNQPQHF.

V gene TRBV4-2 combines with J gene TRBJ2-7; 10 bases match TRBD1. Germline V gene sequence: CDR1 LGHNA, CDR2 YNFKEQ. V lost 4 bases to trimming and J lost 1 base; unmatched junction nucleotides: 4. The CDR3 is made up of 15 amino acids. The CDR3 coding sequence is TGTGCCAGCAGCCCAATGGGACAGGGGTCCTACGAGCAGTACTTC. This encodes CASSPMGQGSYEQYF.

The rearrangement links TRBV5-1 to TRBJ2-5; D unclear. The V and J ends lost 0 bases and 0 bases respectively, with 12 bases between them. The germline V gene has CDR1 SGHRS and CDR2 YFSETQ. The CDR3 extends over 16 amino acids. The CDR3: CASSLEGGAYQETQYF. CDR3 DNA: TGCGCCAGCAGCTTGGAGGGTGGAGCGTACCAAGAGACCCAGTACTTC.

The V and J genes are TRBV28 and TRBJ1-2; 9 bases line up with TRBD1. The CDR3 length is 18 residues. Germline V lookup: CDR1 MDHEN, CDR2 SYDVKM. Losses at the gene ends were 6 bases for V and 5 bases for J; bases not matched to a gene: 19. CDR3 nucleotide sequence: TGTGCCAGCAGGAACCTCGGGACAGGGCGTGGGGGGGGATATGGCTACACCTTC. It yields the protein CASRNLGTGRGGGYGYTF.

This clone was detected once. The chain couples TRBV2 to TRBJ1-6; D is unresolved. The ends were cut back, 6 bases at V and 7 bases at J, with 10 bases in the middle. Germline V CDR1 and CDR2: SNHLY, FYNNEI. The CDR3 is made up of 13 amino acids. The CDR3 DNA reads TGTGCCAGCAGCCCCGGGTTAAATTCACCCCTCCACTTT. Its protein is CASSPGLNSPLHF.

The rearrangement links TRBV7-9 to TRBJ1-5; a weak D match, TRBD1 (5 bases). V was trimmed by 5 bases and J by 3 bases, leaving 23 bases between them. From germline, CDR1 is SEHNR and CDR2 FQNEAQ (reference sequence). The CDR3 covers 18 residues. The CDR3 DNA follows: TGTGCCAGCAGCCAACGAATTTCACTGCAGGGCCACAATCAGCCCCAGCATTTT. It specifies CASSQRISLQGHNQPQHF.

The CDR3 region has the DNA TGTGCCAGCAGCCCCCGGACAGAAGCTTCACCCCTCCACTTT. Amino acid sequence: CASSPRTEASPLHF. The rearrangement links TRBV3-1 (or the pseudogene TRBV3-2) to TRBJ1-6, with D tentatively TRBD1 (6 bases). The CDR3 sequence is 14 residues long. Germline V lookup: CDR1 LGHDT, CDR2 YNNKEL (reference sequence). V gave up 4 bases and J gave up 9 bases, with 13 bases separating them.

The V gene is TRBV21-1, the J gene TRBJ2-1; TRBD1 is taken as the D call from the table, unchecked against the DNA. TRBV21-1 is designated a pseudogene. This CDR3 region has 16 residues. CDR3 nucleotides: TGTGCCAGCAGCGTTCGAACAGGGGTTTCAAGGGATGAGCAGTTCTTC. It codes for CASSVRTGVSRDEQFF.

J is TRBJ2-3 and V is TRBV21-1. TRBV21-1 is labeled a pseudogene. The length of the CDR3 is 16 residues. The CDR3 region has the DNA TGTGCCAGCAGAGACAACCCGCGGTTCGGCACAGATACGCAGTATTTT. It translates to CASRDNPRFGTDTQYF.

The chain is built from TRBV19 and TRBJ2-4; a weak D match, TRBD1 (6 bases). The CDR3 contains 16 residues. Germline CDR1 and CDR2: LNHDA and SQIVND (reference sequence). The V end lost 4 bases, the J end lost 0 bases, and 13 bases lay between the germline ends. The CDR3 DNA sequence: TGTGCCAGTAGTACCGGGACATTACTAGCCAAAAACATTCAGTACTTC. Translating gives CASSTGTLLAKNIQYF.

This clone showed up just once. The chain links TRBV3-1 (or the pseudogene TRBV3-2) to TRBJ1-3, with D uncertain. The germline CDR1 and CDR2 sequences are LGHDT and YNNKEL (reference sequence). This CDR3 is 15 amino acids long. V shed 1 base and J shed 4 bases, with 11 bases lying between them. CDR3 nucleotides: TGTGCCAGCAGCCAAGGTCCTGGCCAGGGAAACACCATATATTTT. Translation: CASSQGPGQGNTIYF.

This chain links TRBV7-2 with TRBJ1-5, with D possibly matching TRBD1 (5 bases). V was trimmed by 1 base and J by 0 bases, leaving 16 bases between them. This CDR3 spans 18 amino acids. Germline V gives CDR1 SGHTA, CDR2 FQGNSA. As DNA, the CDR3 is TGTGCCAGCAGCTTAGGAGGTTCAGGGATGGGTAGCAATCAGCCCCAGCATTTT. This sequence encodes CASSLGGSGMGSNQPQHF.

Worth noting for this clone: This specimen includes other DNA sequences encoding the same CDR3. The CDR3 nucleotides read TGTGCCAGCAGTTTGGGGGGTGGCTACACCTTC. It specifies CASSLGGGYTF. The chain combines TRBV12-3 or TRBV12-4 with TRBJ1-2, with D tentatively TRBD1 (5 bases). V was cut by 3 bases and J by 7 bases, with 6 bases left in between. The CDR3 totals 11 residues.